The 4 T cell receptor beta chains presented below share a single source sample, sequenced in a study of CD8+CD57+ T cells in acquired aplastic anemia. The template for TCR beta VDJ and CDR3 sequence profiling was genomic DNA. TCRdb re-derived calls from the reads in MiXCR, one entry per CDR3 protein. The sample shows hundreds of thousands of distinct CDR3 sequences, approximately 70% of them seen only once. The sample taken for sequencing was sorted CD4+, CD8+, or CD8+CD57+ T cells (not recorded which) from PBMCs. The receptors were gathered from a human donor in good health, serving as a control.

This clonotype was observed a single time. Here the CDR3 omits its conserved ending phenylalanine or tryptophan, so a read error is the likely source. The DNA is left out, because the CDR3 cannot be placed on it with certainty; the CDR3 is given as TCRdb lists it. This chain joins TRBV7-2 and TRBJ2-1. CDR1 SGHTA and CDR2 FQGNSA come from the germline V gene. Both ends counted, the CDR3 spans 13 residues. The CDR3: CASSVTTDDEKYS.

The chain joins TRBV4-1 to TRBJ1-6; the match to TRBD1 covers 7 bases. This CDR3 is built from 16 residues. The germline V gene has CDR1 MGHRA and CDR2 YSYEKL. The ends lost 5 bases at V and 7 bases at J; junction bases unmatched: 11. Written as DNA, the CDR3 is TGCGCCAGCAGCGAAACCCAGGGGGGTAAGAATTCACCCCTCCACTTT. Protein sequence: CASSETQGGKNSPLHF.

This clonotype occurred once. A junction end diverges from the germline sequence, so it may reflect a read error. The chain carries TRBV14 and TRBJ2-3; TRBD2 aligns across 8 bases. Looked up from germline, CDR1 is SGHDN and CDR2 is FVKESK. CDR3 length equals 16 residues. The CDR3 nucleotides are TGTGCCAGCAGCCAAGACGGGACTAGTGATGGAGATATGCAGTATTTT. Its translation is CASSQDGTSDGDMQYF.

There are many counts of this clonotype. CDR3 DNA sequence: TGCAGCGCCGGATTTGAGTTGAACACTGAAGCTTTCTTT. This translates into CSAGFELNTEAFF. V is TRBV29-1 and J is TRBJ1-1, with D hard to call. V lost 7 bases, J lost 0 bases, and 12 bases lay in between. Germline V gene sequence: CDR1 SQVTM, CDR2 ANQGSEA. The CDR3 loop spans 13 amino acids.